This entry is about one T cell receptor (beta chain). Original processing notes: By means of reference gene primer amplification, nucleated cell counts were estimated. Profiling relied on immunoSEQ multiplex PCR, and the TCRdb table lists in-frame clones only, not all of them. D and trimming were read from the DNA, whereas the V and J calls and clone size are those reported in that table. The sample has 95,000 to 110,000 clones, around nine tenths seen once. The data originate from a study of blood T cell repertoires in COVID-19. Study as a whole: The origin of the acute and convalescent COVID-19 samples was the United States, Italy and Spain. From T cells, B-cell-depleted T cells, or PBMCs came the material, which was cDNA or gDNA.

CDR3 size: 15 residues. V was clipped by 0 bases and J by 7 bases; unmatched bases: 4. Germline CDR1 and CDR2: LGHNA and YSLEER. V and J are TRBV4-3 and TRBJ2-1; 9 nucleotides agree with TRBD1. The receptor was isolated from a woman in her 30s with acute or convalescent COVID-19. The source material was peripheral blood. The CDR3 sequence is CASSQDSGQGNEQFF. The CDR3 DNA is TGCGCCAGCAGCCAAGATTCGGGACAGGGAAATGAGCAGTTCTTC.